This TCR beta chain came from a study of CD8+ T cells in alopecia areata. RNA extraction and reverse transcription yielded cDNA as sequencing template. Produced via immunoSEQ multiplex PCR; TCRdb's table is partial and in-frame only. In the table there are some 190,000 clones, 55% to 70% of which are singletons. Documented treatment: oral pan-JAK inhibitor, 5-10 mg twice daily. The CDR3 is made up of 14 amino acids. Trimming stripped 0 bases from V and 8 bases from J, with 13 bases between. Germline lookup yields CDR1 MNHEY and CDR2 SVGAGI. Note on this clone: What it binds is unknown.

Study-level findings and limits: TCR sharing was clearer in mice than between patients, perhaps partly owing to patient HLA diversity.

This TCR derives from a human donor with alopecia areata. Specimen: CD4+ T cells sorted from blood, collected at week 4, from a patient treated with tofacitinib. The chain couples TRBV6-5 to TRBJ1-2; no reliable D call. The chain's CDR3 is CASSYSTAIGGYTF. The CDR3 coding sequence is TGTGCCAGCAGTTACTCGACGGCTATTGGCGGCTACACCTTC.